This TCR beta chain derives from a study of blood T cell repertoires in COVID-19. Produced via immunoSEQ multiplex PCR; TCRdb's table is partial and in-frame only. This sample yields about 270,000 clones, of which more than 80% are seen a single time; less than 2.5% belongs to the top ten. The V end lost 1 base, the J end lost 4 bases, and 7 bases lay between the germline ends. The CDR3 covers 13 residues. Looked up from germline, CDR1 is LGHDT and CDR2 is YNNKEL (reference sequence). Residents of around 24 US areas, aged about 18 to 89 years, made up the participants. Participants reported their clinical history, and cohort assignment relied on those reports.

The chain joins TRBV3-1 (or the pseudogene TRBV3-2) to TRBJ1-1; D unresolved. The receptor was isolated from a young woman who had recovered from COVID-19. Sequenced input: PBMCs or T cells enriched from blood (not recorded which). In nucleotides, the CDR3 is TGTGCCAGCAGCCAAGTAGCGGGCACTGAAGCTTTCTTT. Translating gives CASSQVAGTEAFF.